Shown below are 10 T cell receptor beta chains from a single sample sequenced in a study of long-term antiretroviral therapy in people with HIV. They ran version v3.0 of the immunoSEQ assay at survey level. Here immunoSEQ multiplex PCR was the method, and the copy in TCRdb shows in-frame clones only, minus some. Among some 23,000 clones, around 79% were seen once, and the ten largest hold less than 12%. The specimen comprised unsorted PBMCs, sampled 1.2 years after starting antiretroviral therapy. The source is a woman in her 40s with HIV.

The CDR3 DNA is TGTGCCTGGAGTCAACGACGAGGTGAGGCCTACGAGCAGTACTTC. It encodes CAWSQRRGEAYEQYF. V and J are TRBV30 and TRBJ2-7; D is unclear. The CDR3 has 15 residues. Germline assignment: CDR1 GTSNPN and CDR2 SVGIG (reference sequence). Trimming took 2 bases from V and 2 from J, leaving 16 bases between them.

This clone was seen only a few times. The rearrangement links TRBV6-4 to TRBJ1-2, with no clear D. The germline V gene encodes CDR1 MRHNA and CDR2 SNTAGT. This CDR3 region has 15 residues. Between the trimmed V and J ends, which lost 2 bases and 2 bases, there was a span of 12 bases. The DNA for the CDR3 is TGTGCCAGCAGTGACCGTCGCCCGAGGAACTATGGCTACACCTTC. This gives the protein CASSDRRPRNYGYTF.

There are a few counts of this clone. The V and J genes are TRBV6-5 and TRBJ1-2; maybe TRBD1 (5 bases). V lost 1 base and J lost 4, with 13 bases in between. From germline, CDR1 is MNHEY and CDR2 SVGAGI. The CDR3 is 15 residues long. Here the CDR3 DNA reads TGTGCCAGCAGTTACTACGCCGACAGTTCCTATGGCTACACCTTC. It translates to CASSYYADSSYGYTF.

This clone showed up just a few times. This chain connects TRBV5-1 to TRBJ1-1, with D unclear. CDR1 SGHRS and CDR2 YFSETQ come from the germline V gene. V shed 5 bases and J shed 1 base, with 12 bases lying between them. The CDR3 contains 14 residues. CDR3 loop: CASSRETPNTEAFF. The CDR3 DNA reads TGCGCCAGCAGTCGAGAGACACCGAACACTGAAGCTTTCTTT.

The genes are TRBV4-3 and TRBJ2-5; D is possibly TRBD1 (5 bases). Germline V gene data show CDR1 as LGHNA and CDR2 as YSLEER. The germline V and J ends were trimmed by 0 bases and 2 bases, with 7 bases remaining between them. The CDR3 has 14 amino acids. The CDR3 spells CASSQEPGQETQYF. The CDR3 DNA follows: TGCGCCAGCAGCCAAGAGCCAGGGCAAGAGACCCAGTACTTC.

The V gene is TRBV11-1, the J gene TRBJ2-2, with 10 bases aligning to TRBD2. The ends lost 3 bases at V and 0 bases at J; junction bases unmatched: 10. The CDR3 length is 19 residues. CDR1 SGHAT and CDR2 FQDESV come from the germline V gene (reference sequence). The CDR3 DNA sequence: TGTGCCAGCAGCTTCAACGCTGCTAGCGGGAGTGCGAACACCGGGGAGCTGTTTTTT. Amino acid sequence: CASSFNAASGSANTGELFF.

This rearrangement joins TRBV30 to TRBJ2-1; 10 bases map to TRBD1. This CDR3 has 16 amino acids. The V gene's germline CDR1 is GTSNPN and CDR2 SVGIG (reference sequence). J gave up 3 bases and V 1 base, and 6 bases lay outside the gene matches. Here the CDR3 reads CAWSAPGQGLYNEQFF. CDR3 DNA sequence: TGTGCCTGGAGTGCCCCGGGACAGGGGCTCTACAATGAGCAGTTCTTC.

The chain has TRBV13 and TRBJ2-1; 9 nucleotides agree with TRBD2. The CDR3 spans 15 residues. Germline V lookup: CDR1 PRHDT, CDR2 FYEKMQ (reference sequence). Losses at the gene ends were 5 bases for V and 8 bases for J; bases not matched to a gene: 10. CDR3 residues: CASSRAGGTGDEQFF. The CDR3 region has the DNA TGTGCCAGCAGCAGAGCGGGAGGTACGGGGGATGAGCAGTTCTTC.

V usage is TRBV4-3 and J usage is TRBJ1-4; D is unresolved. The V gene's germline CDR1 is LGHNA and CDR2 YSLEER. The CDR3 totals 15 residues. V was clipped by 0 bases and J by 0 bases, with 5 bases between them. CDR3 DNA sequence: TGCGCCAGCAGCCAAGACAGCACAACTAATGAAAAACTGTTTTTT. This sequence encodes CASSQDSTTNEKLFF.

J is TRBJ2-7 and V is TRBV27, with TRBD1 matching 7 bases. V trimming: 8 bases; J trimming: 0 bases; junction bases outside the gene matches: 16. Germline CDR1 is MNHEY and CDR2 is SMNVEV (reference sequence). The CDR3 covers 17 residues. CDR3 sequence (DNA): TGTGCCAGCTGGCCGACTTGGACAGGAGTTAGCTCCTACGAGCAGTACTTC. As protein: CASWPTWTGVSSYEQYF.